The 22 T cell receptor beta chains below come from one sample, sequenced in a study of cytomegalovirus exposure and HLA in healthy donors. Vbeta (60) and Jbeta (13) primers were used in the PCR. Sequenced by immunoSEQ multiplex PCR; TCRdb stores in-frame clones only, minus some. The sample has just over 95,000 clones; 77% are singletons. The material sequenced was PBMCs. The receptors originated from a woman in her 40s in good health and CMV-seronegative.

This clone came up once. The rearrangement uses TRBV2 and TRBJ1-2; D gene uncertain. Trimming took 5 bases from V and 0 from J, leaving 10 bases between them. The CDR3 spans 14 residues. The germline V gene has CDR1 SNHLY and CDR2 FYNNEI. The CDR3 sequence is CASSPFGANYGYTF. The CDR3 DNA follows: TGTGCCAGCAGTCCCTTCGGGGCTAACTATGGCTACACCTTC.

This clone was seen more than once but under ten times. V is TRBV2 and J is TRBJ1-1; possible D gene TRBD1, 6 bases. CDR1 and CDR2 (germline): SNHLY, FYNNEI. The CDR3 sequence is 18 residues long. The V end was cut by 4 bases, the J end by 8 bases, with 29 bases between. CDR3 DNA: TGTGCCAGCAGTGGACGATCACTACTACGGACAGTTCGGCCAGAAGCTTTCTTT. Amino acid sequence: CASSGRSLLRTVRPEAFF.

For this clone: Other nucleotide sequences in the sample specify the same CDR3. CDR3 region: CASRFMRAANASPLHF. The CDR3 DNA reads as TGTGCCAGCAGGTTCATGAGGGCAGCCAATGCTTCACCCCTCCACTTT. The chain links TRBV2 to TRBJ1-6; D is ambiguous. CDR1 and CDR2 (germline): SNHLY, FYNNEI. The V gene lost 6 bases and the J gene lost 9 bases, with 21 bases spanning the gap. The CDR3 runs to 16 residues.

A few counts support this clone. The genes are TRBV9 and TRBJ1-2; D unclear. The CDR3 is 13 amino acids. CDR1 and CDR2 from the germline V gene are SGDLS and YYNGEE. Trimming pared 7 bases from V and 9 bases from J, leaving 19 bases between. Written as DNA, the CDR3 is TGTGCCAGCCACCCCATCGGGGTCGGAAGCTACACCTTC. Translating gives CASHPIGVGSYTF.

This rearrangement joins TRBV6-6 to TRBJ1-1; D uncertain. The CDR3 spans 13 residues. The V gene lost 2 bases and the J gene lost 7 bases, with 11 bases spanning the gap. The germline V gene has CDR1 MNHNY and CDR2 SVGAGI (reference sequence). The CDR3 is CASSYPSTFEAFF. The CDR3 DNA sequence: TGTGCCAGCAGTTACCCGAGTACTTTTGAAGCTTTCTTT.

This clone was detected only a few times. V and J are TRBV7-9 and TRBJ2-3; the D is unclear. Germline V gene data show CDR1 as SEHNR and CDR2 as FQNEAQ (reference sequence). This CDR3 comprises 13 residues. The V end was cut by 0 bases, the J end by 3 bases, with 4 bases between. CDR3 sequence reads: CASSLAVTDTQYF. DNA of the CDR3: TGTGCCAGCAGCTTAGCCGTAACAGATACGCAGTATTTT.

This chain links TRBV11-2 with TRBJ1-2, with D possibly matching TRBD1 (6 bases). Trimming cost V 5 bases and J 6 bases, with 13 bases left between them. The CDR3 spans 13 residues. Germline CDR1 SGHAT, CDR2 FQNNGV. CDR3 amino acids: CASSLAGGHGYTF. CDR3 DNA: TGTGCCAGCAGCCTTGCGGGGGGCCATGGCTACACCTTC. Filled out from reference TRBV11-2 and TRBJ1-2, the complete variable domain reads EAGVAQSPRYKIIEKRQSVAFWCNPISGHATLYWYQQILGQGPKLLIQFQNNGVVDDSQLPKDRFSAERLKGVDSTLKIQPAKLEDSAVYLCASSLAGGHGYTFGSGTRLTVV.

CDR3 nucleotide sequence: TGTGCCAGCAGTGCGGTGTCAGAAGCTTTCTTT. Translating gives CASSAVSEAFF. The rearrangement links TRBV2 to TRBJ1-1; D not certain. Per germline, CDR1 SNHLY and CDR2 FYNNEI. Trimming shortened V by 4 bases and J by 8 bases, and 8 bases separated the two germline ends. The CDR3 is 11 residues long.

This rearrangement joins TRBV7-2 to TRBJ1-1, with TRBD1 matching over 9 bases. Trimming at V came to 1 base and at J to 3 bases, leaving 6 bases not matched to a gene. This CDR3 has 16 amino acids. Germline-derived CDR1 and CDR2 are SGHTA and FQGNSA. The CDR3, as DNA: TGTGCCAGCAGCTTAGGAAGCGGGACAGGGTACACTGAAGCTTTCTTT. This encodes CASSLGSGTGYTEAFF.

The V call is TRBV13, the J call TRBJ2-3, with D unclear. With 2 bases removed from V and 4 bases from J, the gap between germline ends came to 7 bases. Germline CDR1 and CDR2: PRHDT and FYEKMQ (reference sequence). The CDR3 has 13 amino acids. The CDR3 spells CASSLTTADTQYF. DNA of the CDR3: TGTGCCAGCAGCTTAACTACTGCAGATACGCAGTATTTT. Using reference TRBV13 and TRBJ2-3 for the parts outside the CDR3, the full variable domain is AAGVIQSPRHLIKEKRETATLKCYPIPRHDTVYWYQQGPGQDPQFLISFYEKMQSDKGSIPDRFSAQQFSDYHSELNMSSLELGDSALYFCASSLTTADTQYFGPGTRLTVL.

This sequence joins TRBV4-3 and TRBJ1-4; TRBD1 might be the D (5 bases). This CDR3 is 16 amino acids long. V shed 1 base and J shed 3 bases, with 12 bases lying between them. The germline gives CDR1 LGHNA, CDR2 YSLEER. CDR3 coding DNA: TGCGCCAGCAGCCAAGTGTATGGAGGGGCTAATGAAAAACTGTTTTTT. The encoded protein is CASSQVYGGANEKLFF.

The chain combines TRBV5-6 with TRBJ1-4; D call uncertain. Per the germline V gene, CDR1 is SGHDT and CDR2 is YYEEEE. The CDR3 is 15 residues long. Trimming pared 2 bases from V and 0 bases from J, leaving 8 bases between. The CDR3 protein is CASSFRVATNEKLFF. The DNA for the CDR3 is TGTGCCAGCAGCTTTCGGGTTGCAACTAATGAAAAACTGTTTTTT.

The rearrangement joins TRBV6-1 to TRBJ2-1; TRBD1 matches 7 bases. This CDR3 is built from 14 residues. CDR1 is MNHNS and CDR2 is SASEGT in the germline V gene. V lost 11 bases, J lost 7 bases, and 14 bases stayed unmatched. Here the CDR3 DNA reads TGTGCCCTACAAACAGGGGATGGTTGGAATGAGCAGTTCTTC. Translated: CALQTGDGWNEQFF.

V and J are TRBV10-3 and TRBJ2-3; 9 positions match TRBD2. Trimming at V came to 0 bases and at J to 4 bases, leaving 8 bases not matched to a gene. Germline assignment: CDR1 ENHRY and CDR2 SYGVKD. The CDR3 totals 17 residues. Here the CDR3 reads CAISESNRAGGPDTQYF. In nucleotides, the CDR3 is TGTGCCATCAGTGAGTCGAATCGAGCGGGGGGACCAGATACGCAGTATTTT.

V and J are TRBV15 and TRBJ1-3; the match to TRBD1 covers 7 bases. Germline CDR1 and CDR2: LNHNV and YYDKDF (reference sequence). V lost 3 bases, J lost 8 bases, and 4 bases stayed unmatched. CDR3 length: 13 residues. The CDR3 protein is CATSRGQRDTIYF. CDR3 nucleotide sequence: TGTGCCACCAGCAGGGGACAGAGGGACACCATATATTTT.

The chain is built from TRBV13 and TRBJ1-1; no reliable D call. In germline, CDR1 is PRHDT, CDR2 FYEKMQ (reference sequence). Between the trimmed V and J ends, which lost 5 bases and 0 bases, there was a span of 19 bases. This CDR3 comprises 17 residues. The CDR3 DNA follows: TGTGCCAGCAGCCACGGGGTACAGCTGGGCATGAACACTGAAGCTTTCTTT. As protein: CASSHGVQLGMNTEAFF.

V is TRBV5-6 and J is TRBJ2-7; 9 bases align to TRBD1. Unmatched junction bases numbered 8, after V lost 1 base and J lost 3 bases. From germline, CDR1 is SGHDT and CDR2 YYEEEE. The CDR3 runs 16 residues. The DNA for the CDR3 is TGTGCCAGCAGCTTGAACTCCGGGACAGGGATCTACGAGCAGTACTTC. Encoded protein: CASSLNSGTGIYEQYF.

This clone was picked up a small number of times. This chain joins TRBV29-1 and TRBJ2-3; 9 positions match TRBD1. From germline, CDR1 is SQVTM and CDR2 ANQGSEA. The junction had 13 bases not matched to a gene; V was cut back by 6 bases and J by 6 bases. This CDR3 is 15 amino acids long. The CDR3 DNA is TGCAGCGTCGGCGGGACAGGGCCCGCGTTCGATACGCAGTATTTT. This codes for CSVGGTGPAFDTQYF.

The CDR3 region is CASSSPWGGEGEQYF. CDR3 DNA: TGTGCCAGCAGTTCCCCTTGGGGGGGCGAGGGCGAGCAGTACTTC. This chain uses TRBV27 with TRBJ2-7; maybe TRBD2 (7 bases). Germline loops: CDR1 MNHEY, CDR2 SMNVEV (reference sequence). The CDR3 consists of 15 residues. Trimming pared 4 bases from V and 6 bases from J, leaving 19 bases between.

This chain links TRBV7-2 with TRBJ1-1, with TRBD1 matching over 7 bases. J gave up 3 bases and V 2 bases, and 6 bases lay outside the gene matches. CDR1 is SGHTA, CDR2 FQGNSA, per germline. CDR3 length: 15 amino acids. The CDR3 sequence is CASSLQQGRYTEAFF. The DNA for the CDR3 is TGTGCCAGCAGCTTACAACAGGGGCGATACACTGAAGCTTTCTTT.

This chain joins TRBV19 and TRBJ2-1, with a tentative D call TRBD1 (6 bases). The CDR3 has 18 residues. Germline values: CDR1 LNHDA, CDR2 SQIVND (reference sequence). V was shortened by 3 bases and J by 4 bases, with 22 bases between the two germline ends. The CDR3: CASSISFFGQSKYNEQFF. CDR3 sequence (DNA): TGTGCCAGTAGTATCAGCTTTTTCGGACAGTCGAAATACAATGAGCAGTTCTTC.

The V gene is TRBV6-5, the J gene TRBJ2-2, with 9 bases matching TRBD1. This CDR3 is 15 amino acids long. V was pared by 7 bases and J by 6 bases, with 9 bases of the junction left unmatched. Germline V lookup: CDR1 MNHEY, CDR2 SVGAGI. The CDR3 protein is CASKRQGVNSGELFF. CDR3 in DNA: TGTGCCAGCAAACGACAGGGGGTGAATTCCGGGGAGCTGTTTTTT.